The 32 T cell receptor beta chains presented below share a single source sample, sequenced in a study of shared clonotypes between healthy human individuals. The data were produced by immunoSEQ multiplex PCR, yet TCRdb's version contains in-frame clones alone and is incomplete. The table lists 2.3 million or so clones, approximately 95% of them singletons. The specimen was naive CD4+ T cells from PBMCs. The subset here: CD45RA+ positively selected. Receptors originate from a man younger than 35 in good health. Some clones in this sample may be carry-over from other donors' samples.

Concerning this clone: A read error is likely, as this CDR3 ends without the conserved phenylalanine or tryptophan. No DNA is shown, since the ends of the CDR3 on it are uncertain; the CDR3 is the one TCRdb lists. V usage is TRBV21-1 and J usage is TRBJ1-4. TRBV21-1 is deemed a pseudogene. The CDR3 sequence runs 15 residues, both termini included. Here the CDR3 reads CASSKEALGKGREIH.

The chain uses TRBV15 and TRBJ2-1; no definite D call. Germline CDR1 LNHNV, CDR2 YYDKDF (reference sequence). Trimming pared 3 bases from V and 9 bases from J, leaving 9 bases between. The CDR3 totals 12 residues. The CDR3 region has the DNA TGTGCCACCAGCAGGCCCACCCGTGAGCAGTTCTTC. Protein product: CATSRPTREQFF.

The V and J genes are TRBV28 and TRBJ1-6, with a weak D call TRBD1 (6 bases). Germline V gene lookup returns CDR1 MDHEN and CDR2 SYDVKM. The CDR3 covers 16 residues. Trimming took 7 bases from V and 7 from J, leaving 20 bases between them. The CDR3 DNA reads TGTGCCAGCATTGAAGCGGGGGGCCTGCGGAATTCACCCCTCCACTTT. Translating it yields CASIEAGGLRNSPLHF.

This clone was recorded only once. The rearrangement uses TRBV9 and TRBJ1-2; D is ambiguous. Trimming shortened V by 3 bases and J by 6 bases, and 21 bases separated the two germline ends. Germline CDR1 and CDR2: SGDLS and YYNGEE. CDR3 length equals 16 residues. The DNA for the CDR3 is TGTGCCAGCAGCGCCAACCGCGGGTCGGTGGCTAATGGCTACACCTTC. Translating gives CASSANRGSVANGYTF.

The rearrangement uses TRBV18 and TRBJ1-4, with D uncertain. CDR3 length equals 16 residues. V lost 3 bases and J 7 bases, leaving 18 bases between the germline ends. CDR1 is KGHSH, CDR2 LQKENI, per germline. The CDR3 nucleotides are TGTGCCAGCTCACCGAATTCAGGCGTCCCGGGTGAAAAACTGTTTTTT. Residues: CASSPNSGVPGEKLFF.

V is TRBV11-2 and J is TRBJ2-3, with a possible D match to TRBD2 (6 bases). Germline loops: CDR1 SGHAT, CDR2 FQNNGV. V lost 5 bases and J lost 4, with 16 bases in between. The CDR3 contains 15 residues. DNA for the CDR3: TGTGCCAGCAGCGCCCAGCGGGTTACCGCAGATACGCAGTATTTT. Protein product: CASSAQRVTADTQYF.

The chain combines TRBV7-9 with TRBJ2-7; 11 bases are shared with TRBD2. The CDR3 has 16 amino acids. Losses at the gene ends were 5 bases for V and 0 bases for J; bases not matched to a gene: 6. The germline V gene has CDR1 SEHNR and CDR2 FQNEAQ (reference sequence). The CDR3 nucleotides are TGTGCCAGCAGCCCCTTAGCGGGAGGGAGCTCCTACGAGCAGTACTTC. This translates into CASSPLAGGSSYEQYF. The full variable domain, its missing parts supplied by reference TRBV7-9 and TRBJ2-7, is DTGVSQNPRHKITKRGQNVTFRCDPISEHNRLYWYRQTLGQGPEFLTYFQNEAQLEKSRLLSDRFSAERPKGSFSTLEIQRTEQGDSAMYLCASSPLAGGSSYEQYFGPGTRLTVT.

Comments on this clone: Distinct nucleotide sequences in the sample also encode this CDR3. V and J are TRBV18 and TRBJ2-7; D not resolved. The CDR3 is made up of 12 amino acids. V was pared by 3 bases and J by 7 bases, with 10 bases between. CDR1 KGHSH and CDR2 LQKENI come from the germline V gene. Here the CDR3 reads CASSPILGEQYF. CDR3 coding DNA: TGTGCCAGCTCACCGATCCTTGGTGAGCAGTACTTC.

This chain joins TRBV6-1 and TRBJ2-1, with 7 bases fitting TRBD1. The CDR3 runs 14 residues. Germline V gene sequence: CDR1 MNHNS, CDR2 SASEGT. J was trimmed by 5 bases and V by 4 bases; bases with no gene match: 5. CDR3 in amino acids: CASSVGGAHNEQFF. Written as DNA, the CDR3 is TGTGCCAGCAGTGTAGGGGGCGCCCACAATGAGCAGTTCTTC.

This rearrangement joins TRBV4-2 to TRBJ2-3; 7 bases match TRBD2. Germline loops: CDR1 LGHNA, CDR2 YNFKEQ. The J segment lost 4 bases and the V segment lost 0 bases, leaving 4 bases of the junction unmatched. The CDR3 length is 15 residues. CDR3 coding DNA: TGTGCCAGCAGCCAAGACGGACTAGATGCAGATACGCAGTATTTT. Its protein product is CASSQDGLDADTQYF.

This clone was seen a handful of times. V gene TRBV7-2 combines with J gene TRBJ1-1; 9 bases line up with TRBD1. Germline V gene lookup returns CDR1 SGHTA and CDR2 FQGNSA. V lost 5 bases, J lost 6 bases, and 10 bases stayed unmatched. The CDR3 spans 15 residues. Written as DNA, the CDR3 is TGTGCCAGCAGCCTTACCGGGACAGGGAGAGCTGAAGCTTTCTTT. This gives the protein CASSLTGTGRAEAFF.

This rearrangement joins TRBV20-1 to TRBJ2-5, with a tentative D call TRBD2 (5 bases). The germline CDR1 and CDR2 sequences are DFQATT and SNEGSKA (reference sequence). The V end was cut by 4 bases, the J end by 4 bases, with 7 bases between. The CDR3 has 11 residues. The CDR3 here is CSAMAGETQYF. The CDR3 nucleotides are TGCAGTGCTATGGCGGGAGAGACCCAGTACTTC.

CDR3 sequence (DNA): TGTGCCAGCAGTCCGGGACAGGGCCACATCACTAACTATGGCTACACCTTC. Residues: CASSPGQGHITNYGYTF. The V call is TRBV27, the J call TRBJ1-2, with 9 bases lining up with TRBD1. Trimming took 5 bases from V and 0 from J; bases not matched to a gene: 10. CDR1 MNHEY and CDR2 SMNVEV come from the germline V gene (reference sequence). CDR3 size: 17 residues.

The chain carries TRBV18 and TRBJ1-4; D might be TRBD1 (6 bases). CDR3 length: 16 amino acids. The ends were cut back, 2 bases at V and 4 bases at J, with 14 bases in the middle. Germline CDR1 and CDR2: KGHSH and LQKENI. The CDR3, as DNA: TGTGCCAGCTCACCATCCGGACAGCCCATTAATGAAAAACTGTTTTTT. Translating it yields CASSPSGQPINEKLFF.

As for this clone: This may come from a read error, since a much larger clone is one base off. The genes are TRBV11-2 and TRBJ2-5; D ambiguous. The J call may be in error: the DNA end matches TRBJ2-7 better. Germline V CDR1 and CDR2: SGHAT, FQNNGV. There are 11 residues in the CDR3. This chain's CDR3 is CASSSSYEQYF. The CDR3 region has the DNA TGTGCCAGCAGCTCCTCCTACGAGCAGTACTTC.

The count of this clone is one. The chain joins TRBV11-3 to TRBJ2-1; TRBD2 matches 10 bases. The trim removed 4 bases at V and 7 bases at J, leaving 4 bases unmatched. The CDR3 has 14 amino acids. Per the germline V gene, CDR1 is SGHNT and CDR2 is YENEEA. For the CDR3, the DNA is TGTGCCAGCAGCTCTAGCGGGAGTCGTAATGAGCAGTTCTTC. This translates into CASSSSGSRNEQFF. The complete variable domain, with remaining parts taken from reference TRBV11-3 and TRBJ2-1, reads EAGVVQSPRYKIIEKKQPVAFWCNPISGHNTLYWYLQNLGQGPELLIRYENEEAVDDSQLPKDRFSAERLKGVDSTLKIQPAELGDSAVYLCASSSSGSRNEQFFGPGTRLTVL.

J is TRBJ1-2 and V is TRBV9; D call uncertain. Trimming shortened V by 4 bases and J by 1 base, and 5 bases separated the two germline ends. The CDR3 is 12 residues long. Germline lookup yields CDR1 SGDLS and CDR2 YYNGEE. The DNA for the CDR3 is TGTGCCAGCAGCTCCAATAACTATGGCTACACCTTC. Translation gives CASSSNNYGYTF.

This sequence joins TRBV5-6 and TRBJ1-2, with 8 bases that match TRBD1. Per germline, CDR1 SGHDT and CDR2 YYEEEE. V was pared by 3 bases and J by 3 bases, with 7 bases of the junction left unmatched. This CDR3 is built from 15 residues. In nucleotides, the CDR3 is TGTGCCAGCAGCTACCGGACAGGGCTAGACTATGGCTACACCTTC. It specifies CASSYRTGLDYGYTF.

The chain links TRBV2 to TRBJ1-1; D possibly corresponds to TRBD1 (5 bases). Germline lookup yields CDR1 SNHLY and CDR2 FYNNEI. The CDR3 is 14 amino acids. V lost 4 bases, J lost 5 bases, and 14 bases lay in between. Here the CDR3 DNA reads TGTGCCAGCAGTGCGTCCAGGGTTGAGACTGAAGCTTTCTTT. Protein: CASSASRVETEAFF.

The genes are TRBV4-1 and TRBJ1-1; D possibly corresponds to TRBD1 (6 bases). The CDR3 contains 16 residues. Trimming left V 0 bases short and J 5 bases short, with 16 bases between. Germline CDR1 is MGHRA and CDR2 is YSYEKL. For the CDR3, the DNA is TGCGCCAGCAGCCAAGATGAGGGCAGGGGTTGGACTGAAGCTTTCTTT. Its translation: CASSQDEGRGWTEAFF.

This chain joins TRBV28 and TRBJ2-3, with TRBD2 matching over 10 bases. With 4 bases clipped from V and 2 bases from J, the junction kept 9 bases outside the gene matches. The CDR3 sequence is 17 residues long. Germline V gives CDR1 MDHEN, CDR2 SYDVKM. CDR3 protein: CASSSPVLAGNTDTQYF. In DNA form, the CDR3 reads TGTGCCAGCAGTTCCCCGGTACTAGCGGGGAACACAGATACGCAGTATTTT.

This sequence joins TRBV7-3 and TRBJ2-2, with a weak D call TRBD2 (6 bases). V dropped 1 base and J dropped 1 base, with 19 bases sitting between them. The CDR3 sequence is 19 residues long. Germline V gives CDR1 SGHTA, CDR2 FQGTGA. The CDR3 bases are TGTGCCAGCAGCTTAAAGGGTTGGAGGGCCATCGGGAACACCGGGGAGCTGTTTTTT. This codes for CASSLKGWRAIGNTGELFF.

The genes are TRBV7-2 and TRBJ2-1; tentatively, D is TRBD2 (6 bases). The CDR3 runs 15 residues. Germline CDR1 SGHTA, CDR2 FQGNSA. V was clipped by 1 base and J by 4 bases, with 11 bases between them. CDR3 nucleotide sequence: TGTGCCAGCAGCTTAGGCGCGGGGTTATACAATGAGCAGTTCTTC. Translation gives CASSLGAGLYNEQFF.

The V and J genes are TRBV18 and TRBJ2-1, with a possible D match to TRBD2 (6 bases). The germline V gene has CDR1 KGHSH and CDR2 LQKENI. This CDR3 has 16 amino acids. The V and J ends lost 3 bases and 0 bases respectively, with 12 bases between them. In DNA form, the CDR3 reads TGTGCCAGCTCACCTTTGACTAGTATCTCCTACAATGAGCAGTTCTTC. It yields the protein CASSPLTSISYNEQFF.

In DNA form, the CDR3 reads TGCAGCGTATCCCCCCTTCGGGATATCACTGAAGCTTTCTTT. As protein: CSVSPLRDITEAFF. The chain combines TRBV29-1 with TRBJ1-1; D call uncertain. The CDR3 covers 14 residues. Germline loops: CDR1 SQVTM, CDR2 ANQGSEA. The V and J ends lost 6 bases and 4 bases respectively, with 18 bases between them.

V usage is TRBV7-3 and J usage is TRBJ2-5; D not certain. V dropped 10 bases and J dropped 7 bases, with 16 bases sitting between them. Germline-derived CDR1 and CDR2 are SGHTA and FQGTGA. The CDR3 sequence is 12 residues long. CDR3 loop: CATPWEFSTQYF. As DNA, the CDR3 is TGTGCCACCCCGTGGGAATTCTCGACCCAGTACTTC.

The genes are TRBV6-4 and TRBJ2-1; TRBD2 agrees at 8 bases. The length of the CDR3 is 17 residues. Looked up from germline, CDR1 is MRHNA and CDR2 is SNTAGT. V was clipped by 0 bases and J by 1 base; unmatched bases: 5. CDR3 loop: CASSDSGGVLSYNEQFF. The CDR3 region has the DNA TGTGCCAGCAGTGACTCCGGGGGGGTCCTTTCCTACAATGAGCAGTTCTTC.

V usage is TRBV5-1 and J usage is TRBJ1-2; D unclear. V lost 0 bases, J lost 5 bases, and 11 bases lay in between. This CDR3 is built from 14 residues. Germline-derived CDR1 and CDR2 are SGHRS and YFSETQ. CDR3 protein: CASSLAVGIYGYTF. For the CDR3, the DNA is TGCGCCAGCAGCTTGGCAGTGGGAATTTATGGCTACACCTTC.

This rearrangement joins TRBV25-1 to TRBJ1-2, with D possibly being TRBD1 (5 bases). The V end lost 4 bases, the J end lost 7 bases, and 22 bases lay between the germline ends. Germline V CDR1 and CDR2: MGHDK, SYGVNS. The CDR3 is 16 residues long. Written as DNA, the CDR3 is TGTGCCAGCAGTGGCCCTGGGCCGGGGGATTATGGTGGCTACACCTTC. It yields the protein CASSGPGPGDYGGYTF.

CDR3 coding DNA: TGTGCCAGCAGCCCGCGGCGGGGGCTTGGGAATCAGCCCCAGCATTTT. It yields the protein CASSPRRGLGNQPQHF. The chain employs TRBV7-2 and TRBJ1-5; a weak D match, TRBD1 (6 bases). Germline-derived CDR1 and CDR2 are SGHTA and FQGNSA. Trimming took 5 bases from V and 4 from J, leaving 18 bases between them. The CDR3 is made up of 16 amino acids.

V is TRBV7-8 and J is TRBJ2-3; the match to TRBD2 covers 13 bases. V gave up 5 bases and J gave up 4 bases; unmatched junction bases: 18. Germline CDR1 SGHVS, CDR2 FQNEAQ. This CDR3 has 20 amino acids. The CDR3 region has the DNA TGTGCCAGCAGCATACGCAGACTAGCGGGAGGAGGCGGTACACCAGATACGCAGTATTTT. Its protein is CASSIRRLAGGGGTPDTQYF.

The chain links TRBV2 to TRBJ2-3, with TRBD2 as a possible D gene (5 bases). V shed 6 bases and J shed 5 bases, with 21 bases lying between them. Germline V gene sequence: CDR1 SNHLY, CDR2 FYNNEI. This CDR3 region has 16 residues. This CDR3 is CASRSFSAQNLDTQYF. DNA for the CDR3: TGTGCCAGCAGAAGTTTTAGCGCCCAGAACCTAGATACGCAGTATTTT. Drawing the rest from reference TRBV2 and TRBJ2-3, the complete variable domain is EPEVTQTPSHQVTQMGQEVILRCVPISNHLYFYWYRQILGQKVEFLVSFYNNEISEKSEIFDDQFSVERPDGSNFTLKIRSTKLEDSAMYFCASRSFSAQNLDTQYFGPGTRLTVL.